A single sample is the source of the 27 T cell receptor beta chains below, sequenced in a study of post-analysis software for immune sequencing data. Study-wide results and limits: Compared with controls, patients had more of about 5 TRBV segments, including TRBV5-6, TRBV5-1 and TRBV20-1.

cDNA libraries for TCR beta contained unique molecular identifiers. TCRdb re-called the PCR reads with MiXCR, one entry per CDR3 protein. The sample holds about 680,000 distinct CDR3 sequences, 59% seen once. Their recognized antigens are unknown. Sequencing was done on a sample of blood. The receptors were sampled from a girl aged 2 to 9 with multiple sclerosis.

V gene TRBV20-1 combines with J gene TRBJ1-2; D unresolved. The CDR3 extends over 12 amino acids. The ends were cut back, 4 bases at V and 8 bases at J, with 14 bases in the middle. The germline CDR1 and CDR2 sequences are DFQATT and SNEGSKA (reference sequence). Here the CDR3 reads CSAILSDQGYTF. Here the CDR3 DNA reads TGCAGTGCTATTCTAAGCGACCAGGGCTACACCTTC.

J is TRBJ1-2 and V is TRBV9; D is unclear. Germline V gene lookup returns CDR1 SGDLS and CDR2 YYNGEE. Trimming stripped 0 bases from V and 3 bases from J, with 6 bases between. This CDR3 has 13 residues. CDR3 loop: CASSVDAYYGYTF. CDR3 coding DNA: TGTGCCAGCAGCGTAGATGCCTACTATGGCTACACCTTC.

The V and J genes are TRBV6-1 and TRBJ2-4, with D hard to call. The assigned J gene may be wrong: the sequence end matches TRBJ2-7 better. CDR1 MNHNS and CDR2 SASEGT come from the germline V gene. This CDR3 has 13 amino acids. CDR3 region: CASSYIRADEQYF. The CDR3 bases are TGTGCCAGCAGCTACATTAGGGCTGACGAGCAGTACTTC.

This CDR3 reads CASSPRGDWADTQYF. As DNA, the CDR3 is TGCGCCAGCAGCCCCAGGGGGGACTGGGCAGATACGCAGTATTTT. The V gene is TRBV5-1, the J gene TRBJ2-3; D might be TRBD1 (7 bases). CDR1 SGHRS and CDR2 YFSETQ come from the germline V gene. Trimming shortened V by 4 bases and J by 4 bases, and 16 bases separated the two germline ends. The CDR3 is 15 amino acids.

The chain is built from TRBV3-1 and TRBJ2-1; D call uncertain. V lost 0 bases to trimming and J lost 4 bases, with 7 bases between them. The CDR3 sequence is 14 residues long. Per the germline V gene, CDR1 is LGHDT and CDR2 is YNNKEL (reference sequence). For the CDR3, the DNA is TGTGCCAGCAGCCAAGAATCGCTTTACAATGAGCAGTTCTTC. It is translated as CASSQESLYNEQFF.

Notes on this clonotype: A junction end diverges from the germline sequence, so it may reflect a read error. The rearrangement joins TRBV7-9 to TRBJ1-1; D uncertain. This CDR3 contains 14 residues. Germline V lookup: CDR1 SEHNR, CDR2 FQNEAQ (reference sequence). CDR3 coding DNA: TGTACCAGCAGCTTAGGAGAGGGAAACACTGAAGCTTTCTTT. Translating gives CTSSLGEGNTEAFF.

CDR3 sequence reads: CASRGQPRDEQYF. Written as DNA, the CDR3 is TGTGCCAGCAGGGGACAGCCGCGCGACGAGCAGTACTTC. The J gene is TRBJ2-7, the V gene TRBV28; 7 nucleotides line up with TRBD1. Looked up from germline, CDR1 is MDHEN and CDR2 is SYDVKM. The CDR3 has 13 residues. With V trimmed by 6 bases and J by 5 bases, 7 bases remained unmatched.

The CDR3: CASSYVAGAVYNEQFF. CDR3 bases: TGTGCCAGCAGCTACGTAGCCGGAGCGGTCTACAATGAGCAGTTCTTC. This rearrangement joins TRBV11-2 to TRBJ2-1, with TRBD2 as a possible D gene (5 bases). The ends were cut back, 4 bases at V and 3 bases at J, with 16 bases in the middle. This CDR3 spans 16 amino acids. The V gene's germline CDR1 is SGHAT and CDR2 FQNNGV.

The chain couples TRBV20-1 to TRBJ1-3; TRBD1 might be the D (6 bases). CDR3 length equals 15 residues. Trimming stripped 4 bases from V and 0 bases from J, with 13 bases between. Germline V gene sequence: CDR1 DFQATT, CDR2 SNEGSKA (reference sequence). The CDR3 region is CSATGDLTSGNTIYF. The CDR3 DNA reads TGCAGTGCTACAGGGGACTTAACCTCTGGAAACACCATATATTTT.

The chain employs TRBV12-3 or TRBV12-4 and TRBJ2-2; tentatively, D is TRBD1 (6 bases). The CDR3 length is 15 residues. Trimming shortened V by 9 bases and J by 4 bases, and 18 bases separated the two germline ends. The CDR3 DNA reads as TGTGCCAGTAGAGACAGGTTGTGGGGCACCGGGGAGCTGTTTTTT. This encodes CASRDRLWGTGELFF.

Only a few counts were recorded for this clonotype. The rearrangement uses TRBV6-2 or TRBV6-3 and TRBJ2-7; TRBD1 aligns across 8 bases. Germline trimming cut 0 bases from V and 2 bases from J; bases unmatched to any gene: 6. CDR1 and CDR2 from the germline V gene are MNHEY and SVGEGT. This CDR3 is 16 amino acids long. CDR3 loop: CASSYSRTGSAYEQYF. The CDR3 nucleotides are TGTGCCAGCAGTTACTCGAGGACAGGGTCGGCCTACGAGCAGTACTTC.

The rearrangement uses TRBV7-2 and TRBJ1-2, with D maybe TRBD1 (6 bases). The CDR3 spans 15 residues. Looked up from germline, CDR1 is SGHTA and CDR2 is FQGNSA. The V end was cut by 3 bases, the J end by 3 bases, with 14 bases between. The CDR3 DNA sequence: TGTGCCAGCAGCTTGAGAGGGGGGATGGACTATGGCTACACCTTC. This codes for CASSLRGGMDYGYTF.

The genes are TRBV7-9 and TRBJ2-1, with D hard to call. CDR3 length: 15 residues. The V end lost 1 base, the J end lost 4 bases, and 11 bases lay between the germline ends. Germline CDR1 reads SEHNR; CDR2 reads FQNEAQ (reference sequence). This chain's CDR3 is CASSLGRKVYNEQFF. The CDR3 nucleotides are TGTGCCAGCAGCTTAGGCAGAAAAGTATACAATGAGCAGTTCTTC.

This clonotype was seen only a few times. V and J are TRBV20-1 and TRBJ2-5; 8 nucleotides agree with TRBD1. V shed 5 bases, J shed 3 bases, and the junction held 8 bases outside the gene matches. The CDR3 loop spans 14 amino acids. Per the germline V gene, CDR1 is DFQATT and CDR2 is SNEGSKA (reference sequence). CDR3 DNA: TGCAGTGCTCTCTCCACGACAGGGGAAGAGACCCAGTACTTC. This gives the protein CSALSTTGEETQYF.

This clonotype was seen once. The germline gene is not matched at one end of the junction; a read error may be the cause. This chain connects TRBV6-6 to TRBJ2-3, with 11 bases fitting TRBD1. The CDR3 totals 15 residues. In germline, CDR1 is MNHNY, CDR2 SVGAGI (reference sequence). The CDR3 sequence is CASSWDRGTTGTQYF. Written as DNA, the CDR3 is TGTGCCAGCAGTTGGGACAGGGGGACCACAGGTACGCAGTATTTT.

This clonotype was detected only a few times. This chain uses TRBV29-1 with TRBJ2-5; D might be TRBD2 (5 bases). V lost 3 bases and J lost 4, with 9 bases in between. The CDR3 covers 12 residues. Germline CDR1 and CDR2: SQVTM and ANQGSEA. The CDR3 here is CSVDGGLETQYF. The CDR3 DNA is TGCAGCGTTGACGGCGGGTTAGAGACCCAGTACTTC.

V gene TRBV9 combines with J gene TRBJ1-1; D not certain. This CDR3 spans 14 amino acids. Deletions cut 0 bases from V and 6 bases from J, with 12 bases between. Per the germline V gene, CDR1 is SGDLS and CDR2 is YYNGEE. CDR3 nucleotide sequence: TGTGCCAGCAGCGTAGCTACGGAGCGCCCTGAAGCTTTCTTT. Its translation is CASSVATERPEAFF.

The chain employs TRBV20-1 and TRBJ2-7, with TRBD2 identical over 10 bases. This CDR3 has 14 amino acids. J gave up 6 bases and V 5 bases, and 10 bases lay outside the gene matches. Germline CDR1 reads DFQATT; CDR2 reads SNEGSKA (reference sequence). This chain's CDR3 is CSAGEREGCLEQYF. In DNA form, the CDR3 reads TGCAGTGCTGGCGAGCGGGAGGGGTGCCTCGAGCAGTACTTC.

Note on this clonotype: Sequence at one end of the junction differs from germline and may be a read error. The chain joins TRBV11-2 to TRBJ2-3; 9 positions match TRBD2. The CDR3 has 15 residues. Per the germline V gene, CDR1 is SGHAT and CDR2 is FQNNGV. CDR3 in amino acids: CVSSLGTSSTDTQYF. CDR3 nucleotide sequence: TGTGTCAGCAGCTTAGGGACTAGCAGTACAGATACGCAGTATTTT.

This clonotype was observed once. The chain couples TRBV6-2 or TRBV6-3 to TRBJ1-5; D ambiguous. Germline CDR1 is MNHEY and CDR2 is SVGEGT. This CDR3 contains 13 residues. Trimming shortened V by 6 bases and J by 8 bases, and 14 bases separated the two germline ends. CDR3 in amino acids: CASSPDPLEPQHF. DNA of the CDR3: TGTGCCAGCAGCCCAGACCCGTTAGAGCCCCAGCATTTT.

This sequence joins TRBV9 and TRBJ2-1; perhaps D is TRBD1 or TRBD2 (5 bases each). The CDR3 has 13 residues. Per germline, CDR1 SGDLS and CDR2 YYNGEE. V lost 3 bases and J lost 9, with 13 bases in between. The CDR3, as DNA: TGTGCCAGCAGCGCCTCTTGGGGGTCTGAGCAGTTCTTC. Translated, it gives CASSASWGSEQFF.

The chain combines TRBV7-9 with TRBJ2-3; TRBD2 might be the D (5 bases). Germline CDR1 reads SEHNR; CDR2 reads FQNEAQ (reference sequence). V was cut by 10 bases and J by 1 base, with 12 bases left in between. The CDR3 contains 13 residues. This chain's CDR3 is CATPGIRTDTQYF. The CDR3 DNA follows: TGTGCCACCCCCGGGATTCGCACAGATACGCAGTATTTT.

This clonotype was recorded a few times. This CDR3 is CASSLEGTGFHGVDTQYF. In DNA form, the CDR3 reads TGTGCCAGCAGCTTAGAAGGGACAGGGTTCCACGGGGTAGATACGCAGTATTTT. The J gene is TRBJ2-3, the V gene TRBV11-2; 9 bases are a match to TRBD1. Looked up from germline, CDR1 is SGHAT and CDR2 is FQNNGV. The CDR3 runs to 18 residues. Trimming took 0 bases from V and 5 from J; bases not matched to a gene: 12.

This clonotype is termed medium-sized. Here the CDR3 reads CSVGQTMGETQYF. The CDR3 region has the DNA TGCAGCGTTGGCCAGACAATGGGAGAGACCCAGTACTTC. This chain links TRBV29-1 with TRBJ2-5; no definite D call. The CDR3 sequence is 13 residues long. Deletions cut 4 bases from V and 4 bases from J, with 13 bases between. Germline-derived CDR1 and CDR2 are SQVTM and ANQGSEA.

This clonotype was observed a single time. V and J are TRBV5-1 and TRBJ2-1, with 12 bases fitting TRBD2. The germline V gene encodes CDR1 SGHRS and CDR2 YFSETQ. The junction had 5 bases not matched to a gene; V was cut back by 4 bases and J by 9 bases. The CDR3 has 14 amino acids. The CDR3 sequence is CASSPTSGRSEQFF. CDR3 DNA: TGCGCCAGCAGCCCTACTAGCGGGAGGAGTGAGCAGTTCTTC.

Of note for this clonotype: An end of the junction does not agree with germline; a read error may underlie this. For the CDR3, the DNA is TGTGTCAGCAGTCCCGTCCAGGGGGCTGGCGGTGAGCAGTTCTTC. Its translation: CVSSPVQGAGGEQFF. This chain connects TRBV12-3 or TRBV12-4 to TRBJ2-1; TRBD1 matches at 8 bases. The CDR3 has 15 residues.

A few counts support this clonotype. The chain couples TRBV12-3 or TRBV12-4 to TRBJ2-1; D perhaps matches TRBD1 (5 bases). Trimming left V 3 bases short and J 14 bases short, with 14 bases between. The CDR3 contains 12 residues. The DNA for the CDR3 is TGTGCCAGCAGTTTCCAGGGAACCAGGGAGTTCTTC. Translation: CASSFQGTREFF.